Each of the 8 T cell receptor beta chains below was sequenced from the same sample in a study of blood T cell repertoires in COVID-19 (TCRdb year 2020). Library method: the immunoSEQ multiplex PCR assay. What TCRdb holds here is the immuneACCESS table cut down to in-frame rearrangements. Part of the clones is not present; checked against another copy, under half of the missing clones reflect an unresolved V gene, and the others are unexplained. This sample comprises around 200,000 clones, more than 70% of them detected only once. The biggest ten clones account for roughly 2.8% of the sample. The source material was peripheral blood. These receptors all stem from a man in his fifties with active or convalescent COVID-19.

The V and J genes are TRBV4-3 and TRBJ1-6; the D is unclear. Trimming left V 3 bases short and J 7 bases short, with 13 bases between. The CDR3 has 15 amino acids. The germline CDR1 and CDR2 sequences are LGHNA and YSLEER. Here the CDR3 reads CASSQDGRGNSPLHF. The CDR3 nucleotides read TGCGCCAGCAGCCAGGACGGCCGAGGGAATTCACCCCTCCACTTT.

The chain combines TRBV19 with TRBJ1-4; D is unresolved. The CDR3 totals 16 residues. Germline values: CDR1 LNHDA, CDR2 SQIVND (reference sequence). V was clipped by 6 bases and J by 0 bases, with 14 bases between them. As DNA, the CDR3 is TGTGCCAGTAGCCCCTTAATAGTTGCAACTAATGAAAAACTGTTTTTT. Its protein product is CASSPLIVATNEKLFF.

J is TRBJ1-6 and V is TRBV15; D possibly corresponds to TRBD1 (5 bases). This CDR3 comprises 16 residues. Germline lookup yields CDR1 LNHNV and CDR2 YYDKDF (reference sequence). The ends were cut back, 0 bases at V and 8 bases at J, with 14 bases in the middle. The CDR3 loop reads CATSRDQGFGDSPLHF. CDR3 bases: TGTGCCACCAGCAGAGATCAGGGATTCGGCGATTCACCCCTCCACTTT.

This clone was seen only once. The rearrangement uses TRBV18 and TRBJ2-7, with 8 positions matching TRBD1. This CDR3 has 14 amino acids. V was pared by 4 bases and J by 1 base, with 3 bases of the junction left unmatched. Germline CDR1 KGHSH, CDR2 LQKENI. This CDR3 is CASSQGTGSYEQYF. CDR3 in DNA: TGTGCCAGCTCACAAGGGACAGGTTCCTACGAGCAGTACTTC.

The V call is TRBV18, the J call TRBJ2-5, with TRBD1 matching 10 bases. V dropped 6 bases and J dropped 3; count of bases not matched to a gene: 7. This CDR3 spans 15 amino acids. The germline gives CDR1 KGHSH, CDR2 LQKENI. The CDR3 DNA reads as TGTGCCAGCTCCCCCGACAGGGGGCGAGAAGAGACCCAGTACTTC. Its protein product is CASSPDRGREETQYF.

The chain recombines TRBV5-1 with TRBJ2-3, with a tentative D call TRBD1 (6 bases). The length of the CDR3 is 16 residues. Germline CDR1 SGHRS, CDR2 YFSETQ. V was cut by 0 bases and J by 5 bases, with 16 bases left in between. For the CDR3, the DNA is TGCGCCAGCAGCTTGGCCGGGCCAGGGGCTGAAGATACGCAGTATTTT. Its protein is CASSLAGPGAEDTQYF.

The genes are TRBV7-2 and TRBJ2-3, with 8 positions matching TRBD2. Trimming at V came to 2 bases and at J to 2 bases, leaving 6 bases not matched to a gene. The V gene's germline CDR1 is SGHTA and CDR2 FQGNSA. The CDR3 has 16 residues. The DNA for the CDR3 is TGTGCCAGCAGCTTACCAGCGGGGGCGTACACAGATACGCAGTATTTT. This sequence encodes CASSLPAGAYTDTQYF.

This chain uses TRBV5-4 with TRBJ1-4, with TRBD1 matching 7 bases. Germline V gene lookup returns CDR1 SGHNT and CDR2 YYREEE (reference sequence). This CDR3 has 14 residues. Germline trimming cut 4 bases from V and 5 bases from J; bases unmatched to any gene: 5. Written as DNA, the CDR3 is TGTGCCAGCAGCCCGGGGGACAGAAATGAAAAACTGTTTTTT. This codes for CASSPGDRNEKLFF.